This entry features one TCR beta chain sequence. The antigen is undetermined. This entry belongs to a study of metastatic and nonmetastatic thyroid tumors. Not a single patient had been given any form of treatment at any point before undergoing thyroid surgery. In the source study's methods: The study built a papillary thyroid cancer distant-metastasis classifier from CDR3 differences across clinicopathological groups. TCRdb redid the clone calls on the PCR reads using MiXCR. In this record, the V and J calls reflect TCRdb's handling and not the investigators' own analysis. The sample yields approximately 41,000 clones, 20% to 25% seen once. Notes on the study in general: Within blood and tumor, benign nodules reportedly had significantly lower TCR beta diversity than malignant thyroid tumors did.

The sample consisted of tumor tissue. The clonotype originates from a female donor with papillary thyroid cancer or a benign thyroid nodule (not recorded which). Some clones in this sample may be carry-over from other donors' samples.

As DNA, the CDR3 is TGTGCCAGCAGTGACGGGACTAACAATGAGCAGTTCTTC. Residues: CASSDGTNNEQFF. This chain connects TRBV6-4 to TRBJ2-1; TRBD2 aligns across 7 bases. With 2 bases clipped from V and 5 bases from J, the junction kept 0 bases outside the gene matches. The CDR3 runs to 13 residues. Germline CDR1 is MRHNA and CDR2 is SNTAGT.